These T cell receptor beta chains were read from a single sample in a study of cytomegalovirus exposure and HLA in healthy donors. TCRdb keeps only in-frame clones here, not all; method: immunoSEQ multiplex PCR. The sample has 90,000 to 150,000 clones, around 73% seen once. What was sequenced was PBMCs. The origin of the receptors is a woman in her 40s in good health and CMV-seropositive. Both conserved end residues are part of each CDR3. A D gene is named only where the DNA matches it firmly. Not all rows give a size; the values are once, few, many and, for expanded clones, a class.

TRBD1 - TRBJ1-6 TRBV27 TGTGCCAGCAGTCTCAACTACAGGGGGCAAAGCTCCTATAATTCACCCCTCCACTTT CASSLNYRGQSSYNSPLHF
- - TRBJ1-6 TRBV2 TGTGCCAGCAGGAAAGAGGGTAGGAGCTCCTATAATTCACCCCTCCACTTT CASRKEGRSSYNSPLHF
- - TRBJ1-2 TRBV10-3 TGTGCCATCAGTCCATTGGACTCTAACTATGGCTACACCTTC CAISPLDSNYGYTF
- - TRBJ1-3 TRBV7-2 TGTGCCAGCAGCTTAGTCTCAGGAAATACCGGAAACACCATATATTTT CASSLVSGNTGNTIYF
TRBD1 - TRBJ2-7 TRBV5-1 TGCGCCAGCAGCACCGGGACAGGAGTCTCCTACGAGCAGTACTTC CASSTGTGVSYEQYF
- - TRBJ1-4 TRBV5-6 TGTGCCAGCAGCTTGTCGGGGGGAAAACTGTTTTTT CASSLSGGKLFF
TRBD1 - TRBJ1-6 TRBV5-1 TGCGCCAGCAGCTCGGGACAGCCAAATTCACCCCTCCACTTT CASSSGQPNSPLHF
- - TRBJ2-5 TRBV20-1 TGCAGTGGAAAGGGGCTGGAGACCCAGTACTTC CSGKGLETQYF
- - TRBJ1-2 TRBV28 TGTGCCAGCAGTGCAGGGGAAAGCTATGGCTACACCTTC CASSAGESYGYTF
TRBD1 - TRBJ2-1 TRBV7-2 TGTGCCAGCAGCTTAGCGGGACAGGGGGTAGCCAATGAGCAGTTCTTC CASSLAGQGVANEQFF
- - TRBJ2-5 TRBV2 TGTGCCAGCAGTGGGCGGGACAGAGTCCAAGAGACCCAGTACTTC CASSGRDRVQETQYF
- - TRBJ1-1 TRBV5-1 TGCGCCAGCAGCACCGGTGGGGGCATCACTGAAGCTTTCTTT CASSTGGGITEAFF
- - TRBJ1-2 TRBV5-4 TGTGCCAGCAGCTTGCTCGGGACAATTGGCTACACCTTC CASSLLGTIGYTF
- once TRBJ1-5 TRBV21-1 TGTGCCAGCAGCCTCGCGGATGGGAGCAATCAGCCCCAGCATTTT CASSLADGSNQPQHF
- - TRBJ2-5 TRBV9 TGTGCCAGCAGCGAGGGGAAGGCGCTAACGCGAAAAGAGACCCAGTACTTC CASSEGKALTRKETQYF
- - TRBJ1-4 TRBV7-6 TGTGCCAGCAGCGAAATGGAGGGGTACGAAAAACTGTTTTTT CASSEMEGYEKLFF
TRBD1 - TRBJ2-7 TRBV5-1 TGCGCCAGCAGCTCCCAGGGGGCTGACGAGCAGTACTTC CASSSQGADEQYF
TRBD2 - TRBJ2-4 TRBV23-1 TGCGCCAGCAGTCAATTAGGGCTAGCGGGGGCCTGGGCCCTTCTAGCCAAAAACATTCAGTACTTC CASSQLGLAGAWALLAKNIQYF
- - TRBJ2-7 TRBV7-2 TGTGCCAGCAGCTTAGCGAACGGCTACGAGCAGTACTTC CASSLANGYEQYF
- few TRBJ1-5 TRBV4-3 TGCGCCAGCAGCCAAGCTGGCGGGCCCCAGCATTTT CASSQAGGPQHF
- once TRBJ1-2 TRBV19 TGTGCCACTTGGGAGGGGACGGATGGCTACACCTTC CATWEGTDGYTF
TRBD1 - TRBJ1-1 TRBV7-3 TGTGCCAGCAGCTCATCCGGGACAGGGGCCCCTGAAGCTTTCTTT CASSSSGTGAPEAFF
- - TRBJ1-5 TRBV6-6 TGTGCCAGCGGGAGCCCCGGAGGTCAGCCCCAGCATTTT CASGSPGGQPQHF
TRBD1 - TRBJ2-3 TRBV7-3 TGTGCCAGCAGCCGAGACAGGGCCTTCACAGATACGCAGTATTTT CASSRDRAFTDTQYF